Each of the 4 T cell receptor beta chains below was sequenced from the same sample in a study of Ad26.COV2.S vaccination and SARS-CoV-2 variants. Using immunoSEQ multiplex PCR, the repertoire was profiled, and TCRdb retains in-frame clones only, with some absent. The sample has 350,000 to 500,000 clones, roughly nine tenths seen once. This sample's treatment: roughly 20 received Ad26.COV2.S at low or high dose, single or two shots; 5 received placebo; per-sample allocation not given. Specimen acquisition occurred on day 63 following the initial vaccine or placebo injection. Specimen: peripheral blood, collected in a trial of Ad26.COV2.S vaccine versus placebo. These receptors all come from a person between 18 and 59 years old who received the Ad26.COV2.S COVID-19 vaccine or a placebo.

CDR3 protein: CASSQDRRVQHF. The CDR3 region has the DNA TGTGCCAGCAGCCAGGACAGGCGGGTCCAGCATTTT. The gene calls are TRBV7-8 and TRBJ1-5; 7 nucleotides agree with TRBD1. V dropped 5 bases and J dropped 12; count of bases not matched to a gene: 7. Looked up from germline, CDR1 is SGHVS and CDR2 is FQNEAQ. The CDR3 is 12 amino acids.

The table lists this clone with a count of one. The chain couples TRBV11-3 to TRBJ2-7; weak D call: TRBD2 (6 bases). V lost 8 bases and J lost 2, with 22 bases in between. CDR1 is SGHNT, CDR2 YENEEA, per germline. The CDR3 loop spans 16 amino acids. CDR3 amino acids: CASFPGQRRVPYEQYF. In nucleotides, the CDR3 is TGTGCCAGCTTCCCGGGGCAAAGGAGGGTTCCCTACGAGCAGTACTTC.

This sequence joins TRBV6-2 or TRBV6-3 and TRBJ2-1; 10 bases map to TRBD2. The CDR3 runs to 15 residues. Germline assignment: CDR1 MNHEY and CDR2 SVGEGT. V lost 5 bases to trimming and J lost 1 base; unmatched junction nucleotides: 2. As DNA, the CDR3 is TGTGCCAGCAGTCAACTAGCGGGGTCCTACAATGAGCAGTTCTTC. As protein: CASSQLAGSYNEQFF.

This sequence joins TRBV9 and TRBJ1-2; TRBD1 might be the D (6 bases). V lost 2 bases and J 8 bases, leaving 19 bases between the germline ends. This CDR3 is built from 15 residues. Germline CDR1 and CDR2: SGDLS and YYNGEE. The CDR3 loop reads CASSVGTPGIQGYTF. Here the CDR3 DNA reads TGTGCCAGCAGCGTTGGGACACCGGGGATCCAGGGCTACACCTTC.